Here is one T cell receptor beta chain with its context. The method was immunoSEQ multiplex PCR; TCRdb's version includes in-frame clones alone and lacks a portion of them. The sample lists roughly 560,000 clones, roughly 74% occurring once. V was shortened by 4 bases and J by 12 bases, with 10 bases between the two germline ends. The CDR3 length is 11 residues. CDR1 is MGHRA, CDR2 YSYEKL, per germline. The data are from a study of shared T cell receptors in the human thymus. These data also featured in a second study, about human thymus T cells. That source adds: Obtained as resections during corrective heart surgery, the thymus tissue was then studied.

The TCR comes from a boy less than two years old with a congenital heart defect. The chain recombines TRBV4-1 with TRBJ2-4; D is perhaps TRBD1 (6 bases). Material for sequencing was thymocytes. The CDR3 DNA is TGCGCCAGCAGCCCTGGGGGCCGTCAGTACTTC. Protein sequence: CASSPGGRQYF.